The clone carrying this T cell receptor (beta chain) showed up just a few times. RNA transcripts gave rise to amplified TCR beta CDR3 regions. First-round RT-PCR targeting the TCR CDR3 was performed with the HTBI primer set. In TCRdb, the multiplex PCR reads were re-called with MiXCR into one record per CDR3 protein. The sample contains some 760,000 distinct CDR3 sequences, approximately 15% of which appear only once. This CDR3 has 11 residues. CDR1 and CDR2 from the germline V gene are SNHLY and FYNNEI. The V and J ends lost 10 bases and 2 bases respectively, with 7 bases between them. Absence of ophthalmopathy progression within 18 months defined stable Graves' hyperthyroidism. These data are taken from a study of T cells in Graves' hyperthyroidism and ophthalmopathy. Across the study: The authors collected peripheral blood at initial diagnosis, before any treatment.

The chain couples TRBV2 to TRBJ2-3; D is unclear. The receptor's source is a woman between 18 and 29 years old with Graves' hyperthyroidism. The specimen sequenced was blood. Here the CDR3 DNA reads TGTGCCACCGGAAACACAGATACGCAGTATTTT. It codes for CATGNTDTQYF.